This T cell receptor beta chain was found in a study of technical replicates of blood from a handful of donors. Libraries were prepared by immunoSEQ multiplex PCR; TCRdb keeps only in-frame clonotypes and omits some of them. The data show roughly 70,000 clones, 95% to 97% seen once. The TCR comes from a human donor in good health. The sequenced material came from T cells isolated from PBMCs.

The CDR3 coding sequence is TGTGCCAGCATCACAGGGAAGGAGTCCCGAATGAAAGAAGCTTTCTTT. The encoded protein is CASITGKESRMKEAFF. The genes are TRBV5-6 and TRBJ1-1, with a tentative D call TRBD1 (6 bases). Germline CDR1 is SGHDT and CDR2 is YYEEEE. Trimming took off 6 bases at V and 8 bases at J, with 26 bases between the two ends. There are 16 residues in the CDR3.